Below, 14 T cell receptor beta chains from the same sample are listed, as sequenced in a study of T-cell memory formation after mild COVID-19. One entry per CDR3 protein, called by TCRdb with MiXCR from the 5' RACE reads. The data show approximately 410,000 distinct CDR3 sequences, less than 25% seen once. The sequenced sample consisted of PBMCs or a T cell subset sorted from them (not recorded which). Every receptor here comes from an adult woman who had mild COVID-19 (a few samples of this study predate the infection). Cell type and time point are not known.

The chain links TRBV6-4 to TRBJ2-3, with 8 bases fitting TRBD2. V lost 0 bases and J lost 2; bases outside the gene matches: 7. Germline V gene sequence: CDR1 MRHNA, CDR2 SNTAGT. This CDR3 has 17 residues. CDR3 nucleotide sequence: TGTGCCAGCAGTGACTCCAAGCTAGCGGGCATCACAGATACGCAGTATTTT. As protein: CASSDSKLAGITDTQYF.

Only a few counts were recorded for this clonotype. This chain uses TRBV4-3 with TRBJ2-6; D possibly uses TRBD1 or TRBD2 (6 bases each). Between the trimmed V and J ends, which lost 0 bases and 0 bases, there was a span of 15 bases. The CDR3 runs to 19 residues. CDR1 LGHNA and CDR2 YSLEER come from the germline V gene. CDR3 sequence (DNA): TGCGCCAGCAGCCAAGATCTGGGGGGCTGGGGCTCTGGGGCCAACGTCCTGACTTTC. Protein: CASSQDLGGWGSGANVLTF.

This clonotype was found a few times. The chain carries TRBV5-1 and TRBJ1-2; 10 nucleotides line up with TRBD1. Germline V lookup: CDR1 SGHRS, CDR2 YFSETQ. The CDR3 covers 15 residues. The J segment lost 6 bases and the V segment lost 2 bases, leaving 7 bases of the junction unmatched. CDR3 sequence reads: CASSFRDRGLDGYTF. The DNA for the CDR3 is TGCGCCAGCAGCTTTCGGGACAGGGGATTGGATGGCTACACCTTC.

J is TRBJ1-2 and V is TRBV12-3 or TRBV12-4; a weak D match, TRBD1 (6 bases). There are 13 residues in the CDR3. Trimming took off 6 bases at V and 7 bases at J, with 15 bases between the two ends. This chain's CDR3 is CASRSDSPGGYTF. CDR3 nucleotide sequence: TGTGCCAGCAGATCGGACAGCCCAGGTGGCTACACCTTC.

The sample holds one count of this clonotype. This sequence joins TRBV4-2 and TRBJ2-2; tentatively, D is TRBD2 (5 bases). Trimming pared 0 bases from V and 1 base from J, leaving 15 bases between. The CDR3 is 18 amino acids. In germline, CDR1 is LGHNA, CDR2 YNFKEQ. The CDR3 loop is CASSQDRIGGLNTGELFF. The CDR3 coding sequence is TGTGCCAGCAGCCAAGATAGAATCGGCGGGTTGAACACCGGGGAGCTGTTTTTT.

This clonotype was found a few times. The CDR3 is CASSTLWGASNQPQHF. As DNA, the CDR3 is TGTGCCAGTAGTACCCTCTGGGGAGCTAGCAATCAGCCCCAGCATTTT. This rearrangement joins TRBV19 to TRBJ1-5; D remains unclear. This CDR3 is built from 16 residues. Trimming shortened V by 4 bases and J by 0 bases, and 13 bases separated the two germline ends. Germline V gene sequence: CDR1 LNHDA, CDR2 SQIVND (reference sequence).

This clonotype was recorded at least ten times. At one of its ends the junction is not consistent with the germline gene, which may arise from a read error. CDR3 in amino acids: CASSLDGVYAYEQYF. CDR3 nucleotide sequence: TGTGCTAGCAGCTTAGATGGAGTGTACGCCTACGAGCAGTACTTC. J is TRBJ2-7 and V is TRBV7-7; D not resolved. The CDR3 is 15 residues long. The germline V gene has CDR1 SSHAT and CDR2 FNYEAQ (reference sequence).

This chain connects TRBV24-1 to TRBJ1-4, with D possibly being TRBD1 (6 bases). The germline V and J ends were trimmed by 6 bases and 8 bases, with 9 bases remaining between them. This CDR3 is 12 amino acids long. From germline, CDR1 is KGHDR and CDR2 SFDVKD. The CDR3 bases are TGTGCCACCAGTCAGGGGAACGAAAAACTGTTTTTT. It is translated as CATSQGNEKLFF.

The chain carries TRBV9 and TRBJ2-7, with a possible D match to TRBD1 (7 bases). This CDR3 has 19 residues. V lost 1 base and J 7 bases, leaving 30 bases between the germline ends. CDR1 and CDR2 (germline): SGDLS, YYNGEE. The CDR3 region has the DNA TGTGCCAGCAGCGTACGTTATCCGGAGGGGGCTCCGAGGACGGATGAGCAGTACTTC. Amino acids: CASSVRYPEGAPRTDEQYF.

The gene calls are TRBV7-9 and TRBJ2-1; D may be TRBD2 (5 bases). This CDR3 has 14 amino acids. Between the trimmed V and J ends, which lost 2 bases and 8 bases, there was a span of 13 bases. The germline V gene has CDR1 SEHNR and CDR2 FQNEAQ (reference sequence). The CDR3 here is CASSLSGVRYEQFF. As DNA, the CDR3 is TGTGCCAGCAGCTTAAGCGGAGTGAGGTATGAGCAGTTCTTC.

V and J are TRBV24-1 and TRBJ2-1; 11 bases align to TRBD1. This CDR3 is 15 amino acids long. CDR1 is KGHDR and CDR2 is SFDVKD in the germline V gene. The V and J ends lost 4 bases and 6 bases, in that order; junction bases with no gene match: 4. The DNA of the CDR3 is TGTGCCACCAGTGAGGGGACAGGGGGGCGCAATGAGCAGTTCTTC. It is translated as CATSEGTGGRNEQFF.

The chain uses TRBV7-6 and TRBJ1-2; 9 nucleotides line up with TRBD1. The CDR3 is made up of 16 amino acids. CDR1 and CDR2 (germline): SGHVS, FNYEAQ. Trimming cost V 0 bases and J 2 bases; bases outside gene matches: 4. CDR3 nucleotide sequence: TGTGCCAGCAGCTTAGCGGGGACAGGGCTAAACTATGGCTACACCTTC. Amino acid sequence: CASSLAGTGLNYGYTF.

On this clonotype itself: At one end, the junction sequence differs from germline, possibly due to a read error. The rearrangement uses TRBV14 and TRBJ2-1; D not certain. The germline CDR1 and CDR2 sequences are SGHDN and FVKESK. This CDR3 has 15 residues. As DNA, the CDR3 is TGTGCCAGCAGTCTGGCTTGGGTCTCCCACAATGAGCAGTTCTTC. It specifies CASSLAWVSHNEQFF.

CDR3 sequence (DNA): TGTGCCAGCTCACCAGAGACAGGGCCCTACGAGCAGTACTTC. This codes for CASSPETGPYEQYF. The gene calls are TRBV18 and TRBJ2-7, with 7 bases identical to TRBD1. The CDR3 covers 14 residues. Germline V gene sequence: CDR1 KGHSH, CDR2 LQKENI. The V segment lost 2 bases and the J segment 2 bases; nucleotides outside the gene matches: 3.